This TCR beta chain was identified in a study of cytomegalovirus exposure and HLA in healthy donors. General study points: More clonal expansion characterized HLA-associated TCR beta chains than equally common others in a later analysis. V segments that were indistinguishable, TRBV6-2 and TRBV6-3 among them, were omitted from analysis. Associated with cytomegalovirus, according to the listing, were some 150 TCR beta chains. CMV serostatus was the only immune exposure information that was available.

As regards this clone: Its matching antigen is unknown.

Per the germline V gene, CDR1 is MGHRA and CDR2 is YSYEKL. V was clipped by 4 bases and J by 3 bases; unmatched bases: 4. The CDR3 totals 15 residues. PCR amplification relied on 60 Vbeta primers (plus 13 Jbeta primers). Libraries were prepared by immunoSEQ multiplex PCR; TCRdb keeps only in-frame clonotypes and omits some of them. The data hold about 89,000 clones, with roughly three quarters observed a single time. This clonotype originated in a man under 40 in good health and CMV-seronegative. The sequencing sample was made of PBMCs. V usage is TRBV4-1 and J usage is TRBJ1-1, with 11 bases identical to TRBD1. CDR3 amino acids: CASSRTGQGDTEAFF. CDR3 nucleotides: TGCGCCAGCAGCCGAACGGGACAGGGGGACACTGAAGCTTTCTTT.